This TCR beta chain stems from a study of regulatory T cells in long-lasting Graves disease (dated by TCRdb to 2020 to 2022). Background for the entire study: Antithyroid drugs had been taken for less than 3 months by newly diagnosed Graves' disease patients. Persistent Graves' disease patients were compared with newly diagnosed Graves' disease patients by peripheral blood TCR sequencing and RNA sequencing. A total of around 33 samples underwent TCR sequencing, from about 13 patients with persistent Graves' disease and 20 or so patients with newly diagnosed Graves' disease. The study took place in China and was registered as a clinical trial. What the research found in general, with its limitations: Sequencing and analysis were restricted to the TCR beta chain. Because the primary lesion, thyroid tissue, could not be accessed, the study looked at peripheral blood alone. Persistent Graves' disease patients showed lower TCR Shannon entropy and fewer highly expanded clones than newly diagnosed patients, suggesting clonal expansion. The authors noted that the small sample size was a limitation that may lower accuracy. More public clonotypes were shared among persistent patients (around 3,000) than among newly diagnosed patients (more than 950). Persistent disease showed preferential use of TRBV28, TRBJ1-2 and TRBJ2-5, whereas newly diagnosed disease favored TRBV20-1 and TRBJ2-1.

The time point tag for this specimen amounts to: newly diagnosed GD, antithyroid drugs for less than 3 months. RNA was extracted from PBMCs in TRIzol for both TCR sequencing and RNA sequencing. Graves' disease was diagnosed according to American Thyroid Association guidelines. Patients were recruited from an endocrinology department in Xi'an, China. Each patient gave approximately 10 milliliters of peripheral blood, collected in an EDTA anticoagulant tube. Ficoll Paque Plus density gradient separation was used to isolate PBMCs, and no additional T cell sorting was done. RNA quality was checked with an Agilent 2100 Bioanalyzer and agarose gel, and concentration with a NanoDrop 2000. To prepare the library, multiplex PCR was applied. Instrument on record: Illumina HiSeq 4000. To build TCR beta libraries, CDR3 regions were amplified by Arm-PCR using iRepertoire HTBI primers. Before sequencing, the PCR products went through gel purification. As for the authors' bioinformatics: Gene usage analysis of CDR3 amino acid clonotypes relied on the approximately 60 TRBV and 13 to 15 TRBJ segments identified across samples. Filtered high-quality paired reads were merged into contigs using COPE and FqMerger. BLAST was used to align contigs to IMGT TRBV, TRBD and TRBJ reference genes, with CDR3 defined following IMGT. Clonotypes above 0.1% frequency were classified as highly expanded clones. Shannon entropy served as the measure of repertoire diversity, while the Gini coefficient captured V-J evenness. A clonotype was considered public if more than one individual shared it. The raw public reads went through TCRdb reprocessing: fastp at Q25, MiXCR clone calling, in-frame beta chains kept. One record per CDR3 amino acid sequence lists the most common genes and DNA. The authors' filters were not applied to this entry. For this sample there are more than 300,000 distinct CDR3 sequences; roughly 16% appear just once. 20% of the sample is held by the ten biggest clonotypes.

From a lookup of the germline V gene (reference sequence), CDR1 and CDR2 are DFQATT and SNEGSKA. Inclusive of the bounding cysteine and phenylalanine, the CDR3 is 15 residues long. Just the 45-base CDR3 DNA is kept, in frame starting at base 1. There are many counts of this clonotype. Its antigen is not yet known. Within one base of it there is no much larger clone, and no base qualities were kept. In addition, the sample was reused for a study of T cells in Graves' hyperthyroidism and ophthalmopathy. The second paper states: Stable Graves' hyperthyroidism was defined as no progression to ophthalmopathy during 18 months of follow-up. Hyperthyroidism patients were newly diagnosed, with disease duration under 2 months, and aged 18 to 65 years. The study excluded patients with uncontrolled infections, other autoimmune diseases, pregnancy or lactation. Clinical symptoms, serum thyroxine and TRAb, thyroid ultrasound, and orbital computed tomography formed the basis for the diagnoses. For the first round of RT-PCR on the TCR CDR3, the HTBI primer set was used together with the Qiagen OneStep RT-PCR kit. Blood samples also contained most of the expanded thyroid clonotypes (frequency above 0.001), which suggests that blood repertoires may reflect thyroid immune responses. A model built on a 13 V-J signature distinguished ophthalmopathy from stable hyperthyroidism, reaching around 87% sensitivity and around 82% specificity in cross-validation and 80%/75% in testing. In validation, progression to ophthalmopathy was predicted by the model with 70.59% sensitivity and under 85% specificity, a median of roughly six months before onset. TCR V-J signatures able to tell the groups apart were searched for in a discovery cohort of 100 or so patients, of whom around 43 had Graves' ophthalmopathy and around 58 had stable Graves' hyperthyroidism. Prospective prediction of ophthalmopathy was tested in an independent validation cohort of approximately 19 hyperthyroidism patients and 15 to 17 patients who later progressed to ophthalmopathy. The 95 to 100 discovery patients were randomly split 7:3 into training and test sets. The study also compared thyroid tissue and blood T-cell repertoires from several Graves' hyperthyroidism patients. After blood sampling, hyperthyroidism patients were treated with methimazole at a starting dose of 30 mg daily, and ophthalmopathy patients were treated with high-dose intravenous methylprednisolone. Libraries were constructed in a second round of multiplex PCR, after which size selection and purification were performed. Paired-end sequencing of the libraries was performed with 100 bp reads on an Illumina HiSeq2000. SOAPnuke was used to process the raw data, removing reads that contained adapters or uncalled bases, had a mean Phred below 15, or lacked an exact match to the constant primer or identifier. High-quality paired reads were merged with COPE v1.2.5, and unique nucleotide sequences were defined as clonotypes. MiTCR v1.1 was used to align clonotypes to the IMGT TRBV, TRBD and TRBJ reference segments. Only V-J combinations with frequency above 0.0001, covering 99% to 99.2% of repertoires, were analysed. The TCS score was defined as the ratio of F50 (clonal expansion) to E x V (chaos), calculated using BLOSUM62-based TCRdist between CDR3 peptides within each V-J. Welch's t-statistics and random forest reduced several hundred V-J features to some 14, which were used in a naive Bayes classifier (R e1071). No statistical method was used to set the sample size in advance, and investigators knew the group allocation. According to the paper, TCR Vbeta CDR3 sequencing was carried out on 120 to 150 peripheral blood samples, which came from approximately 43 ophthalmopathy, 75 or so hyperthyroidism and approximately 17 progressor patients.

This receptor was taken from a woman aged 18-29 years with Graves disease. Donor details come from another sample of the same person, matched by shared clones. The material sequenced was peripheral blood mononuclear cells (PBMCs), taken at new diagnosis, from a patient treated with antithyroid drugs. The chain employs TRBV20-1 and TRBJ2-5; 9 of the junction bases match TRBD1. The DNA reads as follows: TGCAGCTTCTCCCACGGGGGAGACAGGGGGGAGACCCAGTACTTC. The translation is CSFSHGGDRGETQYF.